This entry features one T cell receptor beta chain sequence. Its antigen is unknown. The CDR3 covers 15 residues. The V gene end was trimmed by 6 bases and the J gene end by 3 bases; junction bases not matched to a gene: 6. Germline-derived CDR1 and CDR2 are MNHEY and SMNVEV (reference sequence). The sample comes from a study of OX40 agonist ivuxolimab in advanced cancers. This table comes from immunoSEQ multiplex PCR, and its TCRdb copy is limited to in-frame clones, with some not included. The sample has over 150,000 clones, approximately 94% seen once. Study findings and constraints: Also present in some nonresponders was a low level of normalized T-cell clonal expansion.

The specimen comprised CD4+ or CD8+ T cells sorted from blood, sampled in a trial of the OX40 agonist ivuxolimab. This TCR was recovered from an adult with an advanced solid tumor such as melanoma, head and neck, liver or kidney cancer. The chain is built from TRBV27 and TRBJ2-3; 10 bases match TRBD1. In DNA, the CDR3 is TGTGCCAGCAGGGGAAGGGACAGGGGTACAGATACGCAGTATTTT. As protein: CASRGRDRGTDTQYF.